The T cell receptor (beta chain) under discussion was sequenced for a study of blood T cell repertoires in COVID-19 (dated by TCRdb to 2020 to 2022). About the study as a whole: Samples from collaborators originated in the United States, Italy and Spain and spanned both the acute and convalescent phases of COVID-19. Where available, HLA class I and class II types were taken from metadata supplied by the sample provider and were not determined by assay-based typing. The sample metadata nearly always contained a de-identified subject ID, COVID-19 status, age in years and sex. The samples were drawn from two sources: the first 160 participants of the ongoing ImmuneRACE study, and 1,200 or so subjects contributed by 6 global collaborators. The dataset comprised deeply sampled blood TCRbeta repertoires from subjects exposed to, actively infected with, or recovered from COVID-19. The repertoires were released in a freely available public database intended as a resource for research on the immune response to SARS-CoV-2. The prospective study material was composed of cDNA or gDNA derived from T cells, B-cell-depleted T cells, or PBMCs.

The immunoSEQ Assay, a bias-controlled multiplex PCR, was used to amplify TCRbeta CDR3 regions from genomic DNA. As for the authors' bioinformatics: The number of nucleated cells in each sample was estimated from the amplification of reference gene primers within the assay. To quantify the absolute abundance of each unique TCRbeta CDR3 rearrangement, sequence reads were collapsed and filtered. For each sample, productive Simpson clonality was calculated as the square root of Simpson's diversity index over productive rearrangements. TCRdb limited this immuneACCESS table to in-frame rearrangements with V and J called. A share of clones is missing; checked studies link under half to unresolved V genes, and the rest is unexplained. The D gene and trimming were derived from the DNA, and the V and J assignments and clone size from that table. This sample is represented by roughly 140,000 clones; 80% to 90% of them were singletons. The top ten clonotypes cover around 2.9% of the sample.

Results and caveats for the whole study, not just this receptor: The amount of clinical and demographic metadata varied by source and participant and was provided uncurated.

Each collaborating institution followed its own protocols to collect whole blood in K2EDTA tubes. For TCRbeta analysis, collaborator samples were shipped as frozen whole blood, as isolated PBMCs, or as DNA extracted from either sample type. The CDR3 contains 12 residues, cysteine and phenylalanine counted. Only the CDR3 DNA stays, 36 bases, in frame from base 1. CDR1 LGHDT and CDR2 YNNKEL were looked up in the germline V gene (reference sequence). V and J lose 0 bases and 8 bases, and a span of 5 bases separates them. To note about this clone: Its binding antigen is unknown. Per-base quality was not reported, and no clone a single base away is much larger than it.

The V and J segments used are TRBV3-1 (or the pseudogene TRBV3-2) and TRBJ2-1; the D gene remains uncertain. The receptor was isolated from a woman aged 55-75 years with active COVID-19. The source material was peripheral blood. The nucleotide sequence is TGTGCCAGCAGCCAAGAAGACTATGAGCAGTTCTTC. Its protein reads: CASSQEDYEQFF.